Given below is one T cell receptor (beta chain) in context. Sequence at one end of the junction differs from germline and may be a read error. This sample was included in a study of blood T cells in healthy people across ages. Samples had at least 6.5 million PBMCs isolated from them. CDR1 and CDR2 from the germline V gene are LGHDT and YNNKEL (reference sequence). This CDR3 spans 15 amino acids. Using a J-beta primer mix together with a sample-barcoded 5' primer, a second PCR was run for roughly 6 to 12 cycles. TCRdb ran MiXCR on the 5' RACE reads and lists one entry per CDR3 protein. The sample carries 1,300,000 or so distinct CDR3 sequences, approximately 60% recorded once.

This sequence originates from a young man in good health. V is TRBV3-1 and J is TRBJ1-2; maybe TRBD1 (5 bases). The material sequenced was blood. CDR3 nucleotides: TGTGCCGGCAGCCTCTCCCAGGGCACCCACTATGGCTACACCTTC. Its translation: CAGSLSQGTHYGYTF. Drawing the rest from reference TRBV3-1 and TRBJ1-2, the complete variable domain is DTAVSQTPKYLVTQMGNDKSIKCEQNLGHDTMYWYKQDSKKFLKIMFSYNNKELIINETVPNRFSPKSPDKAHLNLHINSLELGDSAVYFCAGSLSQGTHYGYTFGSGTRLTVV.